This T cell receptor (beta chain) was found in a study of Ad26.COV2.S vaccination and SARS-CoV-2 variants. Study background: Ad26.COV2.S shots went into the muscle once or twice, 56 days apart.

Indicated treatment: about 20 received Ad26.COV2.S at low or high dose, single or two shots; roughly 5 received placebo; per-sample allocation not given. Specimens were obtained on day 63 following the first vaccine or placebo injection. Sequencing used immunoSEQ multiplex PCR; TCRdb keeps in-frame clones, though not all of them. The data show about 400,000 clones, approximately 90% seen once. This CDR3 comprises 12 residues. Germline V gene lookup returns CDR1 SGHRS and CDR2 YFSETQ. Trimming took off 4 bases at V and 12 bases at J, with 16 bases between the two ends. The clonotype comes from a person between 18 and 65 years old who received the Ad26.COV2.S COVID-19 vaccine or a placebo. This sequence joins TRBV5-1 and TRBJ1-1; D is unresolved. This specimen was peripheral blood, taken in a trial of Ad26.COV2.S vaccine versus placebo. The DNA for the CDR3 is TGCGCCAGCAGCCCAGACGGTCACGGACCTTTCTTT. This translates into CASSPDGHGPFF.